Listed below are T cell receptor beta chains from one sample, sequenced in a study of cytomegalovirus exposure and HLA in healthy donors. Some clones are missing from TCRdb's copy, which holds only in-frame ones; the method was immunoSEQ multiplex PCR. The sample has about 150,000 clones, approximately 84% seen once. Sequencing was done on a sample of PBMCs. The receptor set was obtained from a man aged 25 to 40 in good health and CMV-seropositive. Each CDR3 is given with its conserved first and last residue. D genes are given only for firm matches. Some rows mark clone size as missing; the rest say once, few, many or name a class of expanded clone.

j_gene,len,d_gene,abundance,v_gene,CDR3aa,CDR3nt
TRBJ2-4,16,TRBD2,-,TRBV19,CASSMEAGEGKNIQYF,TGTGCCAGTAGTATGGAAGCGGGGGAGGGGAAAAACATTCAGTACTTC
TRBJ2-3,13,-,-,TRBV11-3,CASSSLTADTQYF,TGTGCCAGCAGCTCCCTAACGGCAGATACGCAGTATTTT
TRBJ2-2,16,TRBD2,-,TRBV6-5,CASSSRTSGGAGELFF,TGTGCCAGCAGTTCGCGGACTAGCGGGGGGGCAGGGGAGCTGTTTTTT
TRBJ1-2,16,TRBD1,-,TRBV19,CASSVPTGQGAYGYTF,TGTGCCAGTAGTGTACCCACGGGACAGGGGGCCTATGGCTACACCTTC
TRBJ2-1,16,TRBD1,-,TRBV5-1,CASSLGPGQGADEQFF,TGCGCCAGCAGCTTGGGACCGGGACAGGGGGCCGATGAGCAGTTCTTC
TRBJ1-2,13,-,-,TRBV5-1,CASSMDSNYGYTF,TGCGCCAGCAGCATGGACAGTAACTATGGCTACACCTTC
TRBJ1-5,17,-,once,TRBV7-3,CASSLISGLRRNQPQHF,TGTGCCAGCAGCTTAATTTCAGGGTTAAGACGCAATCAGCCCCAGCATTTT
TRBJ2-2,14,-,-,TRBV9,CASSVGGFAGELFF,TGTGCCAGCAGCGTAGGAGGGTTCGCCGGGGAGCTGTTTTTT
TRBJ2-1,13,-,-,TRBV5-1,CASSYSGNNEQFF,TGCGCCAGCAGCTATTCGGGGAACAATGAGCAGTTCTTC
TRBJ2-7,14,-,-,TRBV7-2,CASSLAPSLVEQYF,TGTGCCAGCAGCTTAGCGCCTAGCTTGGTCGAGCAGTACTTC
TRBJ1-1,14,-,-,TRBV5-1,CASSRDLGLTEAFF,TGCGCCAGCAGCCGGGACTTAGGGCTCACTGAAGCTTTCTTT
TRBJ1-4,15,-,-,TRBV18,CASSPLGDVNEKLFF,TGTGCCAGCTCACCTCTAGGGGATGTTAATGAAAAACTGTTTTTT
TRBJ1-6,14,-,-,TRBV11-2,CASRRVGANSPLHF,TGTGCCAGCAGGCGGGTGGGAGCTAATTCACCCCTCCACTTT
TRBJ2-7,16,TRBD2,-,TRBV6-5,CASSYSTSGVSYEQYF,TGTGCCAGCAGTTACTCTACTAGCGGGGTCTCCTACGAGCAGTACTTC
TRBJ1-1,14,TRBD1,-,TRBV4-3,CASSRGQGDPEAFF,TGCGCCAGCAGCCGCGGACAGGGTGACCCTGAAGCTTTCTTT
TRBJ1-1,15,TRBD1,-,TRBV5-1,CASSPGQDRSAEAFF,TGCGCCAGCAGCCCGGGACAGGATCGCTCCGCTGAAGCTTTCTTT
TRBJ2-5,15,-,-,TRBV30,CAWRAPRGRRETQYF,TGTGCCTGGAGGGCCCCGCGGGGTCGTCGAGAGACCCAGTACTTC
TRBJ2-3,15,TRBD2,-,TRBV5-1,CASSLAGGDTDTQYF,TGCGCCAGCAGCTTGGCCGGGGGGGACACAGATACGCAGTATTTT
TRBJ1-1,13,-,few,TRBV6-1,CASRPDRNTEAFF,TGTGCCAGCAGACCGGACAGGAACACTGAAGCTTTCTTT
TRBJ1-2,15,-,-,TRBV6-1,CASSEGSSANYGYTF,TGTGCCAGCAGTGAAGGATCCAGCGCTAACTATGGCTACACCTTC
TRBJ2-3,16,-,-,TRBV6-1,CASSEFGGRLPDTQYF,TGTGCCAGCAGTGAATTCGGGGGGCGCCTTCCAGATACGCAGTATTTT
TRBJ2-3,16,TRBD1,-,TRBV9,CASSDTRGLDTDTQYF,TGTGCCAGCAGCGACACCAGGGGGCTAGATACAGATACGCAGTATTTT
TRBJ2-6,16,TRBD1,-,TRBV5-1,CASSHDRGNGANVLTF,TGCGCCAGCAGCCACGACAGGGGGAACGGGGCCAACGTCCTGACTTTC
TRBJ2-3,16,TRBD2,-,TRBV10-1,CASSPGTSGRTDTQYF,TGCGCCAGCAGCCCTGGGACTAGCGGACGCACAGATACGCAGTATTTT
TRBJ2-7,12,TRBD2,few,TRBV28,CASRGGSNEQYF,TGTGCCAGCAGGGGGGGGAGCAACGAGCAGTACTTC
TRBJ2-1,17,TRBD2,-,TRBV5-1,CASSTYPSGGATDEQFF,TGCGCCAGCAGCACCTACCCTAGCGGGGGGGCCACGGATGAGCAGTTCTTC
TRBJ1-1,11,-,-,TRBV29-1,CSVNGGTEAFF,TGCAGCGTTAACGGAGGCACTGAAGCTTTCTTT
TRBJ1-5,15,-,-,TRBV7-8,CASSAFVEGNQPQHF,TGTGCCAGCAGCGCTTTTGTAGAGGGCAATCAGCCCCAGCATTTT
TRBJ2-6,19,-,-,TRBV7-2,CASSLVRQGLNSGANVLTF,TGTGCCAGCAGCTTAGTTAGGCAGGGGCTTAACTCTGGGGCCAACGTCCTGACTTTC
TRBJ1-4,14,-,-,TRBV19,CASSVQGFGEKLFF,TGTGCCAGTAGTGTACAGGGCTTTGGCGAAAAACTGTTTTTT
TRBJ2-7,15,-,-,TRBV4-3,CASSQDRAGSYEQYF,TGCGCCAGCAGCCAAGATAGGGCGGGTTCCTACGAGCAGTACTTC
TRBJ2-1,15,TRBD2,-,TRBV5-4,CASSLGRGGRNEQFF,TGTGCCAGCAGCTTGGGGCGGGGGGGCCGCAATGAGCAGTTCTTC
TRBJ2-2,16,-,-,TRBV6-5,CASSYSRAVGTGELFF,TGTGCCAGCAGTTACTCCAGGGCGGTTGGCACCGGGGAGCTGTTTTTT
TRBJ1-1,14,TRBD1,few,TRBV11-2,CASSFDRVGTEAFF,TGTGCCAGCAGCTTCGACAGGGTCGGCACTGAAGCTTTCTTT
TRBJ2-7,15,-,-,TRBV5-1,CASSLVVGGSYEQYF,TGCGCCAGCAGCTTGGTTGTCGGGGGCTCCTACGAGCAGTACTTC
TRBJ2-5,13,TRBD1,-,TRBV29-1,CSVAVQGRETQYF,TGCAGCGTGGCTGTACAGGGGCGGGAGACCCAGTACTTC
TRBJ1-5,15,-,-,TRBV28,CASSGMEGEGQPQHF,TGTGCCAGCAGTGGAATGGAAGGGGAAGGTCAGCCCCAGCATTTT
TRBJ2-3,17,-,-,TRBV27,CASSLSSGGGPTDTQYF,TGTGCCAGCAGTTTATCTTCAGGGGGAGGACCCACAGATACGCAGTATTTT
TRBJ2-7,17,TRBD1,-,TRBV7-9,CASSLQPGQGGSYEQYF,TGTGCCAGCAGCTTGCAGCCGGGACAGGGGGGCTCCTACGAGCAGTACTTC
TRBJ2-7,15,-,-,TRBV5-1,CASSLTGQGDYEQYF,TGCGCCAGCAGCTTGACAGGCCAGGGTGACTACGAGCAGTACTTC
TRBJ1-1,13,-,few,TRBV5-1,CASSLGPVAEAFF,TGCGCCAGCAGCTTGGGCCCGGTTGCTGAAGCTTTCTTT
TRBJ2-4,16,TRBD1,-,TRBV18,CASSPTGPGTEAIQYF,TGTGCCAGCTCACCCACCGGCCCCGGGACAGAGGCCATTCAGTACTTC
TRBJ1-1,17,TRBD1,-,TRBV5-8,CASSLNVGTGLNTEAFF,TGTGCCAGCAGCCTAAACGTGGGGACAGGGTTGAACACTGAAGCTTTCTTT
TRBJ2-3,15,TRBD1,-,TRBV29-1,CSVAPGQGLTDTQYF,TGCAGCGTCGCCCCCGGACAGGGGCTCACAGATACGCAGTATTTT
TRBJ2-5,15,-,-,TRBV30,CAWSAGQGGKETQYF,TGTGCCTGGAGTGCCGGACAGGGAGGGAAAGAGACCCAGTACTTC
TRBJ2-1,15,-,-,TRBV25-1,CASSEYRGSYNEQFF,TGTGCCAGCAGTGAATATCGGGGCTCCTACAATGAGCAGTTCTTC
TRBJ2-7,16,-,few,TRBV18,CASSPAQPGISGEQYF,TGTGCCAGCTCACCCGCACAACCCGGGATATCGGGGGAGCAGTACTTC
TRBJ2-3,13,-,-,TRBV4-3,CASSQAPTDTQYF,TGCGCCAGCAGCCAAGCCCCAACAGATACGCAGTATTTT
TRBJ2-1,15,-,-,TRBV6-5,CASSRGLRGNNEQFF,TGTGCCAGCAGCCGCGGGTTGAGGGGGAACAATGAGCAGTTCTTC
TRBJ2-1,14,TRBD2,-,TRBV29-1,CSVATSGPYNEQFF,TGCAGCGTCGCGACTAGCGGGCCGTACAATGAGCAGTTCTTC
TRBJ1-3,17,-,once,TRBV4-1,CASSQTRDTRSGNTIYF,TGCGCCAGCAGCCAAACCCGGGACACCCGCTCTGGAAACACCATATATTTT
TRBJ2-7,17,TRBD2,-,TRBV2,CASSGLSGGAASYEQYF,TGTGCCAGCAGTGGGCTGAGCGGGGGGGCCGCCTCCTACGAGCAGTACTTC